These 27 T cell receptor beta chains share one sample of origin, sequenced in a study of CD8+CD57+ T cells in acquired aplastic anemia. Investigators profiled TCR beta VDJ and CDR3 from genomic DNA template. TCRdb re-called the reads with MiXCR, one entry per CDR3 protein. The sample has about 180,000 distinct CDR3 sequences; approximately 46% are singletons. The sequenced material came from sorted CD4+, CD8+, or CD8+CD57+ T cells (not recorded which) from PBMCs. The origin of the receptors is a human donor in good health.

The J gene is TRBJ2-5, the V gene TRBV19; D unclear. Trimming cost V 3 bases and J 5 bases, with 10 bases left between them. CDR3 size: 13 residues. Germline-derived CDR1 and CDR2 are LNHDA and SQIVND (reference sequence). Written as DNA, the CDR3 is TGTGCCAGTAGTATTAATGGGGTGGAGACCCAGTACTTC. Translated: CASSINGVETQYF.

This sequence joins TRBV10-1 and TRBJ1-5, with 10 bases aligning to TRBD1. Unmatched junction bases numbered 6, after V lost 4 bases and J lost 0 bases. The germline V gene encodes CDR1 WNHNN and CDR2 SYGVQD (reference sequence). The CDR3 runs to 17 residues. CDR3 protein: CASSASGQGLSNQPQHF. In nucleotides, the CDR3 is TGCGCCAGCAGTGCGTCGGGACAGGGGCTTAGCAATCAGCCCCAGCATTTT.

The J gene is TRBJ2-7, the V gene TRBV3-1; maybe TRBD2 (5 bases). Germline CDR1 and CDR2: LGHDT and YNNKEL (reference sequence). V was trimmed by 4 bases and J by 1 base, leaving 8 bases between them. This CDR3 spans 13 amino acids. Here the CDR3 reads CASSPDWSYEQYF. The CDR3 DNA sequence: TGTGCCAGCAGCCCGGACTGGTCCTACGAGCAGTACTTC.

The V call is TRBV12-3 or TRBV12-4, the J call TRBJ2-1; D gene uncertain. Between the trimmed V and J ends, which lost 3 bases and 1 base, there was a span of 7 bases. CDR3 length: 14 residues. CDR3 in amino acids: CASSFRLSYNEQFF. CDR3 nucleotide sequence: TGTGCCAGCAGTTTCCGTCTATCCTACAATGAGCAGTTCTTC.

The genes are TRBV6-5 and TRBJ2-1, with D hard to call. CDR1 is MNHEY and CDR2 is SVGAGI in the germline V gene. V shed 2 bases and J shed 5 bases, with 13 bases lying between them. The CDR3 is made up of 15 amino acids. The CDR3 region is CASSYGRAIHNEQFF. CDR3 DNA: TGTGCCAGCAGTTACGGTAGGGCTATACACAATGAGCAGTTCTTC.

V and J are TRBV4-2 and TRBJ1-6; TRBD1 matches 9 bases. V trimming: 6 bases; J trimming: 6 bases; junction bases outside the gene matches: 12. The length of the CDR3 is 17 residues. Germline values: CDR1 LGHNA, CDR2 YNFKEQ. CDR3 protein: CASSQPDRGGGNSPLHF. The DNA for the CDR3 is TGTGCCAGCAGTCAACCGGACAGGGGCGGAGGTAATTCACCCCTCCACTTT.

The chain uses TRBV7-9 and TRBJ2-1; D is unclear. Germline CDR1 reads SEHNR; CDR2 reads FQNEAQ (reference sequence). The CDR3 is 11 residues long. The ends were cut back, 8 bases at V and 6 bases at J, with 8 bases in the middle. In DNA form, the CDR3 reads TGTGCCAGCGAAAGTGGCAATGAGCAGTTCTTC. Translated: CASESGNEQFF.

The table lists this clonotype with many counts. The V call is TRBV30, the J call TRBJ2-5; TRBD2 agrees at 10 bases. This CDR3 has 13 residues. Germline V CDR1 and CDR2: GTSNPN, SVGIG (reference sequence). Trimming took 1 base from V and 7 from J; bases not matched to a gene: 3. The CDR3 nucleotides are TGTGCCTGGAGTGGACTAGCGGGCGGGACCCAGTACTTC. Translation: CAWSGLAGGTQYF.

The sample holds a few counts of this clonotype. The genes are TRBV30 and TRBJ1-3; the D is unclear. Germline lookup yields CDR1 GTSNPN and CDR2 SVGIG (reference sequence). This CDR3 comprises 14 residues. V lost 3 bases to trimming and J lost 0 bases, with 9 bases between them. The CDR3 reads CAWSPTNSGNTIYF. The DNA for the CDR3 is TGTGCCTGGAGCCCGACCAACTCTGGAAACACCATATATTTT.

This clonotype was observed many times. The rearrangement uses TRBV7-9 and TRBJ2-7; TRBD2 might be the D (5 bases). Germline CDR1 and CDR2: SEHNR and FQNEAQ (reference sequence). The CDR3 is made up of 15 amino acids. V lost 1 base, J lost 2 bases, and 12 bases lay in between. The CDR3 protein is CASSLGGRKAYEQYF. CDR3 DNA: TGTGCCAGCAGCTTAGGCGGGCGAAAGGCCTACGAGCAGTACTTC.

This clonotype was recorded at least ten times. The CDR3 loop reads CATSRVLAGGSGETQYF. In DNA form, the CDR3 reads TGTGCCACCAGCAGAGTTCTAGCGGGAGGTAGTGGAGAGACCCAGTACTTC. V and J are TRBV15 and TRBJ2-5, with 11 bases identical to TRBD2. The CDR3 consists of 17 residues. Germline V lookup: CDR1 LNHNV, CDR2 YYDKDF (reference sequence). Losses at the gene ends were 1 base for V and 4 bases for J; bases not matched to a gene: 8.

V usage is TRBV19 and J usage is TRBJ2-1; 8 bases match TRBD2. Germline trimming cut 3 bases from V and 5 bases from J; bases unmatched to any gene: 3. The germline V gene encodes CDR1 LNHDA and CDR2 SQIVND (reference sequence). The CDR3 totals 14 residues. CDR3 protein: CASSMGTSDNEQFF. The CDR3 DNA sequence: TGTGCCAGTAGTATGGGGACTAGTGACAATGAGCAGTTCTTC.

In its sample, this clonotype was seen many times. The chain uses TRBV6-4 and TRBJ2-3; D remains ambiguous. V gave up 4 bases and J gave up 4 bases, with 12 bases separating them. Germline assignment: CDR1 MRHNA and CDR2 SNTAGT. The CDR3 has 14 amino acids. The CDR3 loop is CASSVSVGADTQYF. CDR3 DNA: TGTGCCAGCAGTGTTTCGGTCGGTGCAGATACGCAGTATTTT.

The chain combines TRBV25-1 with TRBJ1-1; possible D gene TRBD1, 5 bases. Germline CDR1 and CDR2: MGHDK and SYGVNS. The CDR3 runs to 15 residues. Trimming removed 2 bases at V and 3 bases at J, with 13 bases between. The CDR3 sequence: CASSEATWGDTEAFF. The CDR3, as DNA: TGTGCCAGCAGTGAAGCGACCTGGGGGGACACTGAAGCTTTCTTT. Drawing the rest from reference TRBV25-1 and TRBJ1-1, the complete variable domain is EADIYQTPRYLVIGTGKKITLECSQTMGHDKMYWYQQDPGMELHLIHYSYGVNSTEKGDLSSESTVSRIRTEHFPLTLESARPSHTSQYLCASSEATWGDTEAFFGQGTRLTVV.

The genes are TRBV20-1 and TRBJ2-7, with TRBD1 as a possible D gene (6 bases). Looked up from germline, CDR1 is DFQATT and CDR2 is SNEGSKA (reference sequence). This CDR3 has 13 amino acids. V lost 0 bases and J lost 3, with 9 bases in between. CDR3 nucleotides: TGCAGTGCTAGAGAACAGGGAATCTACGAGCAGTACTTC. Translation gives CSAREQGIYEQYF.

The chain links TRBV29-1 to TRBJ2-1; TRBD2 aligns across 12 bases. Losses at the gene ends were 7 bases for V and 7 bases for J; bases not matched to a gene: 2. This CDR3 has 12 residues. Looked up from germline, CDR1 is SQVTM and CDR2 is ANQGSEA. The CDR3 loop reads CSGTSGVNEQFF. The CDR3 nucleotides read TGCAGCGGGACTAGCGGGGTAAATGAGCAGTTCTTC.

This clonotype was counted only a few times. This sequence joins TRBV27 and TRBJ1-1; 9 nucleotides match TRBD1. Germline CDR1 MNHEY, CDR2 SMNVEV (reference sequence). The ends lost 2 bases at V and 7 bases at J; junction bases unmatched: 2. The CDR3 has 13 amino acids. CDR3 in amino acids: CASSLKGQGEAFF. The CDR3 coding sequence is TGTGCCAGCAGTTTAAAGGGACAGGGTGAAGCTTTCTTT.

As for this clonotype: The CDR3 carries no conserved terminal phenylalanine or tryptophan, so it likely arises from a read error. The rearrangement links TRBV28 to TRBJ2-7; D call uncertain. This CDR3 contains 14 residues. Trimming removed 2 bases at V and 3 bases at J, with 11 bases between. Germline-derived CDR1 and CDR2 are MDHEN and SYDVKM. As DNA, the CDR3 is TGTGCCAGCAGTTTAAGTATGGCAGTCTACGAGCAGTACCTC. Translating gives CASSLSMAVYEQYL.

The rearrangement joins TRBV7-9 to TRBJ1-5; D unclear. Germline V gene data show CDR1 as SEHNR and CDR2 as FQNEAQ (reference sequence). The CDR3 sequence is 12 residues long. V was pared by 4 bases and J by 4 bases, with 5 bases between. CDR3 protein: CASSSQNQPQHF. Written as DNA, the CDR3 is TGTGCCAGCAGCTCTCAAAATCAGCCCCAGCATTTT.

CDR3 protein: CASSFSIYEQYF. The CDR3 DNA reads TGTGCCAGCAGTTTTTCTATATACGAGCAGTACTTC. V gene TRBV28 combines with J gene TRBJ2-7; D is uncertain. Germline CDR1 is MDHEN and CDR2 is SYDVKM. Between the trimmed V and J ends, which lost 3 bases and 4 bases, there was a span of 7 bases. The CDR3 is 12 residues long.

To note about this clonotype: One end of the junction is discordant with germline, which a read error may explain. The genes are TRBV20-1 and TRBJ1-1; 9 bases agree with TRBD1. Germline lookup yields CDR1 DFQATT and CDR2 SNEGSKA (reference sequence). The CDR3 totals 16 residues. CDR3 sequence (DNA): TGCAGTGCTAGGCTTAGCGGGACAGGGAAGAACACTGAAGTTTTCTTT. Protein: CSARLSGTGKNTEVFF.

This clonotype appeared many times. This chain connects TRBV6-1 to TRBJ2-7; TRBD2 matches 11 bases. This CDR3 has 15 amino acids. J was trimmed by 0 bases and V by 4 bases; bases with no gene match: 2. Germline V lookup: CDR1 MNHNS, CDR2 SASEGT. The CDR3 protein is CASSGTSGSSYEQYF. In DNA, the CDR3 is TGTGCCAGCAGTGGAACTAGCGGGAGCTCCTACGAGCAGTACTTC.

This chain uses TRBV19 with TRBJ2-7; 12 positions agree with TRBD2. Looked up from germline, CDR1 is LNHDA and CDR2 is SQIVND (reference sequence). J gave up 2 bases and V 5 bases, and 13 bases lay outside the gene matches. The CDR3 runs to 18 residues. The CDR3 here is CASSPRTSGNQHPYEQYF. As DNA, the CDR3 is TGTGCCAGTAGTCCGAGGACTAGCGGGAATCAGCACCCCTACGAGCAGTACTTC.

The rearrangement links TRBV19 to TRBJ1-2, with 9 positions matching TRBD1. This CDR3 comprises 15 residues. Germline V gene lookup returns CDR1 LNHDA and CDR2 SQIVND (reference sequence). Trimming removed 4 bases from V and 4 bases from J; junction bases left unmatched: 7. The CDR3 region has the DNA TGTGCCAGTAGTACTCCCCAGACAGGGGGCTATGGCTACACCTTC. As protein: CASSTPQTGGYGYTF.

About this clonotype: Being one base from a much bigger clone, this may be a read error. The chain joins TRBV5-1 to TRBJ1-2; no clear D. The V gene's germline CDR1 is SGHRS and CDR2 YFSETQ. Trimming removed 3 bases from V and 8 bases from J, with 17 bases in between. This CDR3 has 14 amino acids. CDR3 nucleotides: TGCGCCAGCAGCTCCATTCTTTTTGAAGGGGGCTACACCTTC. Translation gives CASSSILFEGGYTF. Full variable domain (rest looked up from reference TRBV5-1 and TRBJ1-2): KAGVTQTPRYLIKTRGQQVTLSCSPISGHRSVSWYQQTPGQGLQFLFEYFSETQRNKGNFPGRFSGRQFSNSRSEMNVSTLELGDSALYLCASSSILFEGGYTFGSGTRLTVV.

This clonotype was observed many times. This chain connects TRBV6-1 to TRBJ1-3, with TRBD1 as a possible D gene (5 bases). V was pared by 9 bases and J by 4 bases, with 16 bases between. CDR1 and CDR2 (germline): MNHNS, SASEGT. This CDR3 region has 14 residues. CDR3 in DNA: TGTGCCAGTAGGGCAGGGATTGTAGGAAACACCATATATTTT. It codes for CASRAGIVGNTIYF.

V and J are TRBV15 and TRBJ2-5, with a possible D match to TRBD1 (5 bases). V lost 0 bases to trimming and J lost 5 bases, with 19 bases between them. The CDR3 is made up of 17 amino acids. Per germline, CDR1 LNHNV and CDR2 YYDKDF (reference sequence). CDR3 DNA: TGTGCCACCAGCAGAGATCGCACAGGTCAGGGTTATGAGACCCAGTACTTC. It specifies CATSRDRTGQGYETQYF.